Listed below are T cell receptor beta chains from one sample, sequenced in a study of blood T cell repertoires in COVID-19. Assay used: immunoSEQ multiplex PCR; TCRdb lists only in-frame clones, some missing. The sample records over 250,000 clones, 85% to 90% being singletons. Sequencing was carried out using PBMCs or T cells enriched from blood (not recorded which). Receptors originate from a woman aged 60-70 years who had recovered from COVID-19. Each CDR3 is given with its conserved first and last residue. Each record gives: J gene, V gene, CDR3 protein.

j_call: TRBJ2-5; v_call: TRBV7-3; cdr3_aa: CASSKGGVPQETQYF
j_call: TRBJ1-4; v_call: TRBV18; cdr3_aa: CASSPPSTGEKLFF
j_call: TRBJ1-5; v_call: TRBV28; cdr3_aa: CASSLPGQGIFPQHF
j_call: TRBJ2-2; v_call: TRBV27; cdr3_aa: CASSSQARAGELFF
j_call: TRBJ1-1; v_call: TRBV19; cdr3_aa: CASIRRGYTEAFF
j_call: TRBJ2-1; v_call: TRBV7-6; cdr3_aa: CASSFVDSGQFF
j_call: TRBJ1-1; v_call: TRBV11-2; cdr3_aa: CASSLIFTNMDTEAFF
j_call: TRBJ1-2; v_call: TRBV6-1; cdr3_aa: CASSEAGGRSYYGYTF
j_call: TRBJ2-5; v_call: TRBV5-1; cdr3_aa: CASSNIAGPEETQYF
j_call: TRBJ1-5; v_call: TRBV28; cdr3_aa: CASSFEAALRPQHF
j_call: TRBJ2-7; v_call: TRBV30; cdr3_aa: CAWSLRLAGRYEQYF
j_call: TRBJ1-1; v_call: TRBV5-1; cdr3_aa: CASSLAPNTEAFF
j_call: TRBJ1-6; v_call: TRBV30; cdr3_aa: CAGGQSDSPLHF
j_call: TRBJ2-7; v_call: TRBV3-1/TRBV3-2; cdr3_aa: CASSQDPQPTYEQYF
j_call: TRBJ1-5; v_call: TRBV5-1; cdr3_aa: CASRLTGSLNQPQHF
j_call: TRBJ2-7; v_call: TRBV7-2; cdr3_aa: CASSFRDYEQYF
j_call: TRBJ1-4; v_call: TRBV5-1; cdr3_aa: CASSPRQATNEKLFF
j_call: TRBJ2-7; v_call: TRBV18; cdr3_aa: CASSLRGDYEQYF
j_call: TRBJ1-5; v_call: TRBV18; cdr3_aa: CASSRNDRVGQPQHF
j_call: TRBJ1-1; v_call: TRBV12-3/TRBV12-4; cdr3_aa: CASSLVFGTEAFF
j_call: TRBJ1-6; v_call: TRBV28; cdr3_aa: CASSAAGQALNSPLHF
j_call: TRBJ1-6; v_call: TRBV7-9; cdr3_aa: CASSLSPDGGSSPLHF
j_call: TRBJ2-1; v_call: TRBV12-3/TRBV12-4; cdr3_aa: CASTPGLYNEQFF
j_call: TRBJ2-3; v_call: TRBV14; cdr3_aa: CASSQFTRDTQYF
j_call: TRBJ1-3; v_call: TRBV9; cdr3_aa: CASSVGSGDSGNTIYF
j_call: TRBJ2-4; v_call: TRBV11-2; cdr3_aa: CASSERAGRNIQYF
j_call: TRBJ2-1; v_call: TRBV7-3; cdr3_aa: CASGLAENNEQFF
j_call: TRBJ2-7; v_call: TRBV29-1; cdr3_aa: CSVGGVSYEQYF
j_call: TRBJ1-2; v_call: TRBV6-5; cdr3_aa: CASRAPGQRYGYTF